What follows are 28 T cell receptor beta chains derived from one specimen sequenced in a study of cytomegalovirus exposure and HLA in healthy donors. Profiled with immunoSEQ multiplex PCR; TCRdb holds only in-frame clones, not every one. The table records roughly 150,000 clones, more than 75% of them present only once. The material sequenced was PBMCs. The receptors come from a man younger than 35 in good health and CMV-seronegative.

This chain joins TRBV10-3 and TRBJ2-3, with 15 bases that match TRBD2. Germline lookup yields CDR1 ENHRY and CDR2 SYGVKD. V shed 2 bases, J shed 3 bases, and the junction held 0 bases outside the gene matches. CDR3 length equals 16 residues. The CDR3 nucleotides are TGTGCCATCAGTGAGGGGACTAGCGGGGGGACAGATACGCAGTATTTT. Protein: CAISEGTSGGTDTQYF.

This chain links TRBV7-2 with TRBJ2-5, with TRBD2 identical over 7 bases. The V gene's germline CDR1 is SGHTA and CDR2 FQGNSA. This CDR3 comprises 15 residues. V lost 1 base to trimming and J lost 2 bases; unmatched junction nucleotides: 4. The CDR3 DNA sequence: TGTGCCAGCAGCTTAGACAGGACTAGTCAAGAGACCCAGTACTTC. Amino acids: CASSLDRTSQETQYF.

This clone turned up a few times. The chain links TRBV6-1 to TRBJ2-7, with a tentative D call TRBD2 (7 bases). CDR1 is MNHNS, CDR2 SASEGT, per germline. The CDR3 is 14 amino acids. V lost 2 bases and J 5 bases, leaving 13 bases between the germline ends. For the CDR3, the DNA is TGTGCCAGCAGTGAATCGGGGGGCGTGGACGAGCAGTACTTC. Amino acids: CASSESGGVDEQYF.

In this sample, this clone turned up once. V is TRBV29-1 and J is TRBJ2-7; 8 positions agree with TRBD1. The germline CDR1 and CDR2 sequences are SQVTM and ANQGSEA. J was trimmed by 0 bases and V by 6 bases; bases with no gene match: 4. This CDR3 spans 13 amino acids. Here the CDR3 DNA reads TGCAGCGTAGGACAGGGAAGCTCCTACGAGCAGTACTTC. Protein product: CSVGQGSSYEQYF.

The rearrangement joins TRBV15 to TRBJ2-7, with 9 positions matching TRBD1. The CDR3 runs to 13 residues. Germline CDR1 reads LNHNV; CDR2 reads YYDKDF (reference sequence). The J segment lost 4 bases and the V segment lost 3 bases, leaving 1 base of the junction unmatched. The CDR3 nucleotides are TGTGCCACCAGCAGCGGGACAGGGTACGAGCAGTACTTC. Translating gives CATSSGTGYEQYF.

The chain is built from TRBV2 and TRBJ2-5; D is perhaps TRBD1 (5 bases). Germline V gene lookup returns CDR1 SNHLY and CDR2 FYNNEI. The CDR3 covers 11 residues. V gave up 10 bases and J gave up 2 bases, with 8 bases separating them. The CDR3 nucleotides read TGTGCCAAAAACAGGCAAGAGACCCAGTACTTC. This codes for CAKNRQETQYF.

This clone was recorded only once. V is TRBV5-1 and J is TRBJ2-1; 7 nucleotides line up with TRBD2. Per the germline V gene, CDR1 is SGHRS and CDR2 is YFSETQ. With 2 bases clipped from V and 5 bases from J, the junction kept 7 bases outside the gene matches. The CDR3 has 15 residues. CDR3 in DNA: TGCGCCAGCAGCTTAGGTGCTAGCGGACACAATGAGCAGTTCTTC. Its translation is CASSLGASGHNEQFF.

J is TRBJ1-2 and V is TRBV6-1; TRBD1 might be the D (5 bases). Germline V gene lookup returns CDR1 MNHNS and CDR2 SASEGT. CDR3 length equals 16 residues. Between the trimmed V and J ends, which lost 2 bases and 8 bases, there was a span of 21 bases. The CDR3 DNA is TGTGCCAGCAGTGAACGGTTCAGGGCTGCTTTTTCGGGCTACACCTTC. Translated: CASSERFRAAFSGYTF.

V and J are TRBV5-6 and TRBJ1-4; D might be TRBD1 (5 bases). Trimming pared 3 bases from V and 5 bases from J, leaving 14 bases between. CDR1 is SGHDT, CDR2 YYEEEE, per germline. The CDR3 extends over 15 amino acids. CDR3 DNA: TGTGCCAGCAGCTCCATTAGGGGACTAAATGAAAAACTGTTTTTT. Amino acids: CASSSIRGLNEKLFF. Together with reference TRBV5-6 and TRBJ1-4, the CDR3 gives the full variable domain: DAGVTQSPTHLIKTRGQQVTLRCSPKSGHDTVSWYQQALGQGPQFIFQYYEEEERQRGNFPDRFSGHQFPNYSSELNVNALLLGDSALYLCASSSIRGLNEKLFFGSGTQLSVL.

The chain has TRBV29-1 and TRBJ1-1; D is unclear. Germline CDR1 reads SQVTM; CDR2 reads ANQGSEA. The CDR3 runs 13 residues. V lost 3 bases and J lost 0, with 8 bases in between. The CDR3 sequence: CSVEGRLNTEAFF. CDR3 coding DNA: TGCAGCGTTGAGGGGAGATTGAACACTGAAGCTTTCTTT.

The rearrangement joins TRBV19 to TRBJ2-7; 7 nucleotides align to TRBD1. V shed 3 bases and J 2 bases; nucleotides not matched to a gene: 4. Per the germline V gene, CDR1 is LNHDA and CDR2 is SQIVND (reference sequence). The CDR3 spans 14 residues. Here the CDR3 DNA reads TGTGCCAGTAGTATTTGGGACAGACCCTACGAGCAGTACTTC. Encoded protein: CASSIWDRPYEQYF.

The CDR3 loop reads CASSIGVNEQFF. CDR3 in DNA: TGTGCCAGCAGCATAGGGGTGAATGAGCAGTTCTTC. The chain couples TRBV6-1 to TRBJ2-1; weak D call: TRBD1 (5 bases). CDR3 length: 12 amino acids. Germline CDR1 MNHNS, CDR2 SASEGT. The V end was cut by 6 bases, the J end by 7 bases, with 10 bases between.

In this sample, this clone turned up once. J is TRBJ1-2 and V is TRBV11-2; D not resolved. Germline CDR1 and CDR2: SGHAT and FQNNGV. V was clipped by 0 bases and J by 6 bases, with 11 bases between them. This CDR3 is 14 amino acids long. In DNA form, the CDR3 reads TGTGCCAGCAGCTTAGAGGTCACGGGGAATGGCTACACCTTC. This gives the protein CASSLEVTGNGYTF.

This chain's CDR3 is CAGIQGAGANVLTF. CDR3 sequence (DNA): TGCGCCGGAATACAGGGGGCCGGGGCCAACGTCCTGACTTTC. V usage is TRBV10-2 and J usage is TRBJ2-6; 9 bases fit TRBD1. This CDR3 is built from 14 residues. V shed 11 bases, J shed 4 bases, and the junction held 6 bases outside the gene matches. Looked up from germline, CDR1 is WSHSY and CDR2 is SAAADI.

The J gene is TRBJ1-4, the V gene TRBV30; TRBD1 is a possible D gene (5 bases). This CDR3 contains 14 residues. Germline V gives CDR1 GTSNPN, CDR2 SVGIG (reference sequence). V was shortened by 2 bases and J by 4 bases, with 11 bases between the two germline ends. CDR3 nucleotides: TGTGCCTGGAGTCCACGACAGAATAATGAAAAACTGTTTTTT. Its translation is CAWSPRQNNEKLFF.

V is TRBV4-1 and J is TRBJ2-5; no clear D. Germline V CDR1 and CDR2: MGHRA, YSYEKL. Trimming removed 4 bases at V and 5 bases at J, with 14 bases between. This CDR3 spans 14 amino acids. The CDR3 loop reads CASSRIAPRETQYF. CDR3 in DNA: TGCGCCAGCAGCCGAATAGCTCCCCGGGAGACCCAGTACTTC.

The J gene is TRBJ1-1, the V gene TRBV19, with D uncertain. Trimming pared 1 base from V and 1 base from J, leaving 4 bases between. This CDR3 spans 13 amino acids. The germline V gene encodes CDR1 LNHDA and CDR2 SQIVND (reference sequence). The CDR3 protein is CASSIGPNTEAFF. CDR3 coding DNA: TGTGCCAGTAGTATAGGGCCGAACACTGAAGCTTTCTTT.

A remark on this clone: An end of the junction differs from the germline gene, which may be a read error. The chain uses TRBV29-1 and TRBJ1-2; 8 bases match TRBD1. CDR3 length: 14 residues. Germline V CDR1 and CDR2: SQVTM, ANQGSEA. CDR3 residues: CSAEGQGSAYGYTF. The CDR3 DNA follows: TGCAGCGCTGAAGGACAGGGTTCCGCCTATGGCTACACCTTC. The full variable domain, with the rest looked up from reference TRBV29-1 and TRBJ1-2, is SAVISQKPSRDICQRGTSLTIQCQVDSQVTMMFWYRQQPGQSLTLIATANQGSEATYESGFVIDKFPISRPNLTFSTLTVSNMSPEDSSIYLCSAEGQGSAYGYTFGSGTRLTVV.

The chain is built from TRBV4-2 and TRBJ2-7; TRBD1 aligns across 9 bases. CDR1 LGHNA and CDR2 YNFKEQ come from the germline V gene. The CDR3 runs 16 residues. The J segment lost 1 base and the V segment lost 4 bases, leaving 8 bases of the junction unmatched. The CDR3 DNA is TGTGCCAGCAGCCGGGACAGGGACGTATTATCCTACGAGCAGTACTTC. Its translation: CASSRDRDVLSYEQYF.

V gene TRBV13 combines with J gene TRBJ2-2; D is possibly TRBD1 (5 bases). V was clipped by 6 bases and J by 2 bases, with 13 bases between them. The CDR3 totals 15 residues. From germline, CDR1 is PRHDT and CDR2 FYEKMQ (reference sequence). The CDR3 DNA reads TGTGCCAGCAGTCAGACAGAATTTAACACCGGGGAGCTGTTTTTT. Translated: CASSQTEFNTGELFF.

The chain carries TRBV2 and TRBJ1-4, with 11 bases fitting TRBD1. This CDR3 has 14 residues. Trimming took 5 bases from V and 8 from J; bases not matched to a gene: 4. CDR1 is SNHLY, CDR2 FYNNEI, per germline. The CDR3 nucleotides are TGTGCCAGCAGTTGGACAGGGGGCGGCGAAAAACTGTTTTTT. Protein: CASSWTGGGEKLFF.

The chain links TRBV30 to TRBJ1-5; TRBD1 matches at 7 bases. The CDR3 has 15 amino acids. V trimming: 2 bases; J trimming: 3 bases; junction bases outside the gene matches: 7. CDR1 is GTSNPN and CDR2 is SVGIG in the germline V gene (reference sequence). CDR3 in DNA: TGTGCCTGGAGTCGCCGGGACAGAATCAATCAGCCCCAGCATTTT. Translation gives CAWSRRDRINQPQHF.

The J gene is TRBJ1-1, the V gene TRBV5-1; D gene unclear. The V and J ends lost 0 bases and 0 bases respectively, with 12 bases between them. The CDR3 is 16 residues long. From germline, CDR1 is SGHRS and CDR2 YFSETQ. This CDR3 is CASSLAKEVMNTEAFF. The CDR3 DNA is TGCGCCAGCAGCTTGGCTAAAGAGGTTATGAACACTGAAGCTTTCTTT.

This chain links TRBV5-1 with TRBJ2-2, with TRBD1 identical over 8 bases. Germline CDR1 SGHRS, CDR2 YFSETQ. The J segment lost 6 bases and the V segment lost 2 bases, leaving 6 bases of the junction unmatched. This CDR3 contains 15 residues. In DNA, the CDR3 is TGCGCCAGCAGCTTTGACTACAGGGGGTCCGGGGAGCTGTTTTTT. Residues: CASSFDYRGSGELFF.

V and J are TRBV18 and TRBJ2-5; 11 bases are shared with TRBD1. Germline V lookup: CDR1 KGHSH, CDR2 LQKENI. Unmatched junction bases numbered 4, after V lost 3 bases and J lost 4 bases. The CDR3 has 15 amino acids. The CDR3 sequence: CASSPDRGLIETQYF. CDR3 nucleotides: TGTGCCAGCTCACCGGACAGGGGGCTTATAGAGACCCAGTACTTC.

As DNA, the CDR3 is TGTGCCAGCTCATCTAGGACAACTCATAGCAATCAGCCCCAGCATTTT. Protein: CASSSRTTHSNQPQHF. The chain has TRBV18 and TRBJ1-5; D possibly corresponds to TRBD1 (5 bases). The CDR3 spans 16 residues. Germline lookup yields CDR1 KGHSH and CDR2 LQKENI. Trimming took off 5 bases at V and 0 bases at J, with 14 bases between the two ends. Full variable domain (outside the CDR3, taken from reference TRBV18 and TRBJ1-5): NAGVMQNPRHLVRRRGQEARLRCSPMKGHSHVYWYRQLPEEGLKFMVYLQKENIIDESGMPKERFSAEFPKEGPSILRIQQVVRGDSAAYFCASSSRTTHSNQPQHFGDGTRLSIL.

The CDR3 is CASSPLGQMNTGELFF. CDR3 sequence (DNA): TGTGCCAGCTCACCATTGGGACAGATGAACACCGGGGAGCTGTTTTTT. The genes are TRBV18 and TRBJ2-2; 7 bases agree with TRBD1. J gave up 1 base and V 2 bases, and 4 bases lay outside the gene matches. Per germline, CDR1 KGHSH and CDR2 LQKENI. This CDR3 comprises 16 residues.

V is TRBV10-3 and J is TRBJ2-1; 10 bases are a match to TRBD2. Germline assignment: CDR1 ENHRY and CDR2 SYGVKD. CDR3 length: 16 amino acids. After removal of 5 bases from V and 5 bases from J, the junction contained 9 bases not matched to a gene. The CDR3 reads CAISSRLAGTNNEQFF. Here the CDR3 DNA reads TGTGCCATCAGTTCTAGACTAGCGGGTACGAACAATGAGCAGTTCTTC.